Shown below are 4 T cell receptor beta chains from a single sample sequenced in a study of identical twins. TCRdb redid the calling of the 5' RACE reads with MiXCR, one entry per CDR3 protein. The table lists more than 1.5 million distinct CDR3 sequences, less than 35% of them singletons. Sequenced material: cord blood. These receptor sequences come from a newborn girl in good health.

This clonotype was counted only a few times. The chain carries TRBV12-3 or TRBV12-4 and TRBJ2-7, with 7 bases identical to TRBD1. V lost 6 bases to trimming and J lost 0 bases; unmatched junction nucleotides: 11. The CDR3 is made up of 16 amino acids. CDR3 sequence: CASREKMTGSSYEQYF. DNA for the CDR3: TGTGCCAGCAGAGAGAAAATGACAGGGAGCTCCTACGAGCAGTACTTC.

The chain combines TRBV20-1 with TRBJ2-3, with 8 bases identical to TRBD2. V shed 1 base, J shed 2 bases, and the junction held 5 bases outside the gene matches. Germline V gives CDR1 DFQATT, CDR2 SNEGSKA (reference sequence). CDR3 length: 15 amino acids. CDR3 protein: CSARADGRDTDTQYF. The CDR3 DNA is TGCAGTGCTAGAGCCGACGGGAGGGACACAGATACGCAGTATTTT.

This clonotype was detected a few times. The V and J genes are TRBV15 and TRBJ2-7; 7 nucleotides line up with TRBD1. V shed 4 bases, J shed 3 bases, and the junction held 12 bases outside the gene matches. The CDR3 extends over 16 amino acids. Germline-derived CDR1 and CDR2 are LNHNV and YYDKDF (reference sequence). CDR3: CATSKDRTSFGYEQYF. The CDR3 coding sequence is TGTGCCACCAGCAAGGACAGGACATCATTTGGCTACGAGCAGTACTTC.

The CDR3 DNA is TGTGCCAGCAGTTTTTTTGGAATACAAGAGACCCAGTACTTC. Its translation: CASSFFGIQETQYF. V usage is TRBV12-3 or TRBV12-4 and J usage is TRBJ2-5; D unresolved. CDR3 length: 14 residues. V was cut by 3 bases and J by 2 bases, with 10 bases left in between.